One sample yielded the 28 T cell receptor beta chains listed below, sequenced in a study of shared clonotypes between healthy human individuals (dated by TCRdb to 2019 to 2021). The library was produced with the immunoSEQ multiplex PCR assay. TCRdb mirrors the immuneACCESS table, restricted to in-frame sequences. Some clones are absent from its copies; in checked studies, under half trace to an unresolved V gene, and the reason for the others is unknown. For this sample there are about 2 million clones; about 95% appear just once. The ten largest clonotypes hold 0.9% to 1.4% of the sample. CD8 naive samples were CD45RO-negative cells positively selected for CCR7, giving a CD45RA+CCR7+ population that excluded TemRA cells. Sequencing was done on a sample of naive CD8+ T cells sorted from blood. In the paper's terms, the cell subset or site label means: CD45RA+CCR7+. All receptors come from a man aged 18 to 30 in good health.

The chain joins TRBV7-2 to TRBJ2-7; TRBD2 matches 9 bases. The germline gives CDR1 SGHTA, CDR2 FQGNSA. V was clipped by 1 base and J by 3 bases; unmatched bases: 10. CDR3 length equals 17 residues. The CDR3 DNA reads TGTGCCAGCAGCTTAGGGGAAACTAGCGGGTCCCTCTACGAGCAGTACTTC. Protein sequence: CASSLGETSGSLYEQYF.

CDR3 nucleotide sequence: TGCAGTGCTTCACAGGAGGGTACGCAGTATTTT. Translation gives CSASQEGTQYF. The gene calls are TRBV20-1 and TRBJ2-3; TRBD2 is a possible D gene (6 bases). Trimming left V 5 bases short and J 8 bases short, with 11 bases between. This CDR3 comprises 11 residues. The V gene's germline CDR1 is DFQATT and CDR2 SNEGSKA (reference sequence).

CDR3 amino acids: CSVEVFPTGAPEAFF. The CDR3, as DNA: TGCAGCGTTGAAGTTTTTCCGACAGGGGCCCCTGAAGCTTTCTTT. The chain combines TRBV29-1 with TRBJ1-1, with 8 bases identical to TRBD1. The junction had 10 bases not matched to a gene; V was cut back by 1 base and J by 6 bases. There are 15 residues in the CDR3. Germline loops: CDR1 SQVTM, CDR2 ANQGSEA.

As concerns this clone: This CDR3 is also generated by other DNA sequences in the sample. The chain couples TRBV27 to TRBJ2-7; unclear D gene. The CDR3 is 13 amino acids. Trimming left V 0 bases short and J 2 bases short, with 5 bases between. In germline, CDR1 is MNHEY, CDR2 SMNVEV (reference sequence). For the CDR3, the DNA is TGTGCCAGCAGTTTATCCCGGACCTACGAGCAGTACTTC. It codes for CASSLSRTYEQYF.

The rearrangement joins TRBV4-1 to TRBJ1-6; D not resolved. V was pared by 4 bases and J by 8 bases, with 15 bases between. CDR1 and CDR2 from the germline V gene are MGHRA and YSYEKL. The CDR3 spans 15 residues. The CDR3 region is CASSPRAGYDSPLHF. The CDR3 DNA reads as TGCGCCAGCAGCCCCCGTGCGGGTTATGATTCACCCCTCCACTTT.

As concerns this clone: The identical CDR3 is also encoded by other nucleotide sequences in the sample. The CDR3 DNA reads TGTGCCAGCAGCGAAGGGACAGGGGAACGGGACGAGCAGTACTTC. Amino acid sequence: CASSEGTGERDEQYF. J is TRBJ2-7 and V is TRBV9; 10 nucleotides align to TRBD1. The ends lost 3 bases at V and 5 bases at J; junction bases unmatched: 8. Germline CDR1 is SGDLS and CDR2 is YYNGEE. The CDR3 sequence is 15 residues long.

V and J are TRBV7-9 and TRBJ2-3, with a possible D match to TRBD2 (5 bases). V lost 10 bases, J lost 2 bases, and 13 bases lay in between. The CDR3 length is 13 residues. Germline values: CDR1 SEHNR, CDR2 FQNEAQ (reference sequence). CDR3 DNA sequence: TGTGCCACCTCAGACGGGAACACAGATACGCAGTATTTT. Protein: CATSDGNTDTQYF.

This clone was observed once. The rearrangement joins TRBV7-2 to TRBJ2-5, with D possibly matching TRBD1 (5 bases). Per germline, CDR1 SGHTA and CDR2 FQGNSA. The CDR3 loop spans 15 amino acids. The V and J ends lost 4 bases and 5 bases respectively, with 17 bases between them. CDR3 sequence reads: CASSSLPRAGETQYF. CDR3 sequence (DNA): TGTGCCAGCAGCTCGCTCCCCAGGGCCGGTGAGACCCAGTACTTC.

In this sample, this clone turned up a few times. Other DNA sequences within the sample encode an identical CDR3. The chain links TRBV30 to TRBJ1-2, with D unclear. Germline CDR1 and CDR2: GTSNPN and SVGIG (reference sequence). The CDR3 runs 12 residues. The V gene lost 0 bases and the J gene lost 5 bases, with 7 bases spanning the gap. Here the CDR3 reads CAWSVEGYGYTF. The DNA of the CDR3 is TGTGCCTGGAGTGTTGAAGGTTATGGCTACACCTTC.

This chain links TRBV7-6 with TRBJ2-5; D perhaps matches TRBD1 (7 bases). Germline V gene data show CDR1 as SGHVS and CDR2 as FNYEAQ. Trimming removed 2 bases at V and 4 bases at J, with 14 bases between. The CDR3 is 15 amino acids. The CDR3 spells CASSLTQGGAETQYF. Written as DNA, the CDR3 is TGTGCCAGCAGCTTAACCCAGGGGGGTGCAGAGACCCAGTACTTC.

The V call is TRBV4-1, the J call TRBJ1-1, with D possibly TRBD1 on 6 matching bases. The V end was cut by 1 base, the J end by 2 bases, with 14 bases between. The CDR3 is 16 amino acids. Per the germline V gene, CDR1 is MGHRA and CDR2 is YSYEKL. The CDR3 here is CASSQALLGANTEAFF. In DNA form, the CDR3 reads TGCGCCAGCAGCCAAGCCTTGCTGGGGGCTAACACTGAAGCTTTCTTT.

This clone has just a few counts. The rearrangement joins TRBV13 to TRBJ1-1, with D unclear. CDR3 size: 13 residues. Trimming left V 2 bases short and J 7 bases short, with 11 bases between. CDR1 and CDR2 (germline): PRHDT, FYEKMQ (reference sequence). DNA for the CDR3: TGTGCCAGCAGCTTATTGGCAGGCGGTGAAGCTTTCTTT. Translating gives CASSLLAGGEAFF.

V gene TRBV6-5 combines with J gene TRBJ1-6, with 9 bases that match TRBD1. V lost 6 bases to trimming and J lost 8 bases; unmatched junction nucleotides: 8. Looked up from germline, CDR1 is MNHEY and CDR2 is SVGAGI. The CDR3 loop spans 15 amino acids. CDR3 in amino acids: CASRPGTGWDSPLHF. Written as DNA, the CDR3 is TGTGCCAGCAGGCCCGGGACAGGGTGGGATTCACCCCTCCACTTT.

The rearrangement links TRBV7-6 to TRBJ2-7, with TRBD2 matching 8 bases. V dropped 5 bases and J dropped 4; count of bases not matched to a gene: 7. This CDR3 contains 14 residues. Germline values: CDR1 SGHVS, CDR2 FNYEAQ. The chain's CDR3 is CASSPLVAGYEQYF. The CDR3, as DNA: TGTGCCAGCAGCCCCTTGGTAGCGGGGTACGAGCAGTACTTC.

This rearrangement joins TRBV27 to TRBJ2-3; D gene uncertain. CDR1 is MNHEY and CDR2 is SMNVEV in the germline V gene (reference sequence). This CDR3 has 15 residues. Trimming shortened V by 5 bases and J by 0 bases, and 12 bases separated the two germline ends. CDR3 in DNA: TGTGCCAGCAGTCCACCGACGGTTAGCACAGATACGCAGTATTTT. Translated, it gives CASSPPTVSTDTQYF.

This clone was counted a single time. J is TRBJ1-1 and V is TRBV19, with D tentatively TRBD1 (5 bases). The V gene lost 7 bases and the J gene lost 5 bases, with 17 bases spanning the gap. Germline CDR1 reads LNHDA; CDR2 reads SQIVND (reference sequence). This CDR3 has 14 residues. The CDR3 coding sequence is TGTGCCAGTACCTCCATCGGGGGTAGGACTGAAGCTTTCTTT. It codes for CASTSIGGRTEAFF.

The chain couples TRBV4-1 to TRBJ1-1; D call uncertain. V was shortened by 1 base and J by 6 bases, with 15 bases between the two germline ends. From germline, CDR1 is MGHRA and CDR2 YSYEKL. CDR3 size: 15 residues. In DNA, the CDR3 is TGCGCCAGCAGCCAAGGGACGGAGGTGGTCCCTGAAGCTTTCTTT. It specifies CASSQGTEVVPEAFF.

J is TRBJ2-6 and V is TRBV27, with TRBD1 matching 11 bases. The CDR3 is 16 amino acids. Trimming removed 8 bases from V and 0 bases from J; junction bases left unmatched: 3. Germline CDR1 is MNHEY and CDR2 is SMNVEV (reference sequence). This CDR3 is CASGTGGLSGANVLTF. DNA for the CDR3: TGTGCCAGCGGGACAGGGGGTCTCTCTGGGGCCAACGTCCTGACTTTC.

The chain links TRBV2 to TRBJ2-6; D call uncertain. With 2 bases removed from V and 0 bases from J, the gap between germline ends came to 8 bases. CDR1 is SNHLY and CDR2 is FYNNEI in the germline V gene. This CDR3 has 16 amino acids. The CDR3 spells CASSESRLSGANVLTF. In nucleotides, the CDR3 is TGTGCCAGCAGTGAAAGTCGGCTCTCTGGGGCCAACGTCCTGACTTTC.

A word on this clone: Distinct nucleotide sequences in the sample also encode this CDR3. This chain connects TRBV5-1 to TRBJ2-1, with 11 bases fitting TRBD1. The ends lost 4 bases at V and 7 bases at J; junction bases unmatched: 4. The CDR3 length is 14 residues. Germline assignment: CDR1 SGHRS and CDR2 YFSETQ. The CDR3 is CASSPGTGGNEQFF. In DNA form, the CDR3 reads TGCGCCAGCAGCCCCGGGACAGGGGGAAATGAGCAGTTCTTC.

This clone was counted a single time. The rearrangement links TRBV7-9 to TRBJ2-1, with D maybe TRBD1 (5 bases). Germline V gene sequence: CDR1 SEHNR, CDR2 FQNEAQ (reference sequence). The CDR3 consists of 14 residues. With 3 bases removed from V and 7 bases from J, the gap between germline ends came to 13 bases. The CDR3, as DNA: TGTGCCAGCAGCTTCACCAGGCCAGGGAATGAGCAGTTCTTC. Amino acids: CASSFTRPGNEQFF.

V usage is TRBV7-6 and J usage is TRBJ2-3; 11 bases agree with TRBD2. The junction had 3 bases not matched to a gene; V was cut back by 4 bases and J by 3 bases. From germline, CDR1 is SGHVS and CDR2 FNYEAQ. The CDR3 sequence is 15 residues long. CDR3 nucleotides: TGTGCCAGCAGCTACACTAGCGGGGGTACAGATACGCAGTATTTT. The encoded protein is CASSYTSGGTDTQYF.

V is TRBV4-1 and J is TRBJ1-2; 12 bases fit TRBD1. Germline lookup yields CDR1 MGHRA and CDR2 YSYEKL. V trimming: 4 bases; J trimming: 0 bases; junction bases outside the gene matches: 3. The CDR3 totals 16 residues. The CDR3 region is CASSLGTGGSNYGYTF. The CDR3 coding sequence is TGCGCCAGCAGCCTCGGGACAGGGGGCTCTAACTATGGCTACACCTTC.

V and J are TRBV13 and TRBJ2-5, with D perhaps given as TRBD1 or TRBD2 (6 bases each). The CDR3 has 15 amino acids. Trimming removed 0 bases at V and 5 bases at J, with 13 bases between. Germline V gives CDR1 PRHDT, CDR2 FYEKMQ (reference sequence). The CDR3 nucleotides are TGTGCCAGCAGCTTAGGCACGGGGGCAGGGGAGACCCAGTACTTC. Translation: CASSLGTGAGETQYF.

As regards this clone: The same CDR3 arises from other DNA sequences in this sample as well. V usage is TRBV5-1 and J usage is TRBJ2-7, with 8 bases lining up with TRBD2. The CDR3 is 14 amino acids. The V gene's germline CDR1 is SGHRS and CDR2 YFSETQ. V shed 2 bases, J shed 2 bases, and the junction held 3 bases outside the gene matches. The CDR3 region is CASSLAGVTYEQYF. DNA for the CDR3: TGCGCCAGCAGCTTAGCGGGAGTCACCTACGAGCAGTACTTC.

The CDR3 DNA reads as TGTGCCAGCAGCGTTGACAGCTCGGGGACTGAAGCTTTCTTT. Translation: CASSVDSSGTEAFF. V and J are TRBV9 and TRBJ1-1, with D possibly matching TRBD1 (5 bases). This CDR3 region has 14 residues. V was trimmed by 2 bases and J by 5 bases, leaving 13 bases between them. Germline V lookup: CDR1 SGDLS, CDR2 YYNGEE.

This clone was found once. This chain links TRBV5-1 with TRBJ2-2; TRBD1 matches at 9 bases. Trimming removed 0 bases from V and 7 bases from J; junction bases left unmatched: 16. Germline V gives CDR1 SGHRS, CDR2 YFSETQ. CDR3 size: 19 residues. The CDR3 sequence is CASSLAHRGPLMEVGELFF. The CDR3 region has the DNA TGCGCCAGCAGCTTGGCCCACAGGGGGCCCCTTATGGAAGTCGGGGAGCTGTTTTTT.

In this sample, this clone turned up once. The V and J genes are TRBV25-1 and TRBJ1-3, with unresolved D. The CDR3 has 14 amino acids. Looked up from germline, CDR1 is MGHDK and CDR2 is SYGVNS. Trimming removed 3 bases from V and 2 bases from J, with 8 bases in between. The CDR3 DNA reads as TGTGCCAGCAGTGACTGGGCCACTGGAAACACCATATATTTT. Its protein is CASSDWATGNTIYF.